This record concerns one TCR delta chain sequence. Antigen unknown. TCRdb's protein, taken from a much larger clone, differs from this DNA's translation at residue 12, likely owing to a read error; the protein displayed comes from the DNA. J gave up 9 bases and V 3 bases, and 9 bases lay outside the gene matches. Germline assignment: CDR1 GEAIGNYY and CDR2 EKD. This CDR3 has 15 residues. The data are from a study of γδ T cells in repeated Plasmodium falciparum infection. As for the study in general: The natural-infection arm compared Malian children under seasonal malaria with matched Australian children. Four controlled malaria infections with P. falciparum NF54 spanned about 640 days. Notes on the study in general: Vgamma9/Vdelta2+ repertoires stayed stably polyclonal over time and infection.

Vgamma9/Vdelta2+ and Vdelta2-negative gammadelta T cells were flow-sorted from PBMC for bulk sequencing. Sequencing covered both gamma and delta TCR chains per sample. TCRdb reapplied CATT to the multiplex PCR reads. The repertoire includes some 51,000 delta-chain clones, 1.9% of them detected once, and roughly 25% sits in the top ten. This sequence originates from a pool of human donors (malaria-infected and uninfected, not separated). The sample was gamma-delta T cells from blood. This chain links TRDV2 with TRDJ1; 13 bases align to TRDD3. Assignment of the J gene here rests on matching the DNA to germline, because TCRdb gives none. CDR3 loop: CACDVLGDTRGELIF. CDR3 DNA: TGTGCCTGTGACGTACTGGGGGATACGCGAGGTGAACTCATCTTT.